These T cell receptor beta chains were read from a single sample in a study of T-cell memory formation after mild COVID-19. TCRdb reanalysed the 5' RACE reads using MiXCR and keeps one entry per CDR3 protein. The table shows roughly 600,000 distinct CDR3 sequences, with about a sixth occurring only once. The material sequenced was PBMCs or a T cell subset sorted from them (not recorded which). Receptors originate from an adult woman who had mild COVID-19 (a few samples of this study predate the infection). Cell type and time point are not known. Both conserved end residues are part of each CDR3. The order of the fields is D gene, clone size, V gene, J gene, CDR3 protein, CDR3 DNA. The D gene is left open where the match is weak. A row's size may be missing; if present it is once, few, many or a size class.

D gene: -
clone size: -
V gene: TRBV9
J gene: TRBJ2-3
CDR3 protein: CASSVHGGVPTDTQYF
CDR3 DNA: TGTGCCAGCAGCGTCCACGGCGGGGTACCCACAGATACGCAGTATTTT

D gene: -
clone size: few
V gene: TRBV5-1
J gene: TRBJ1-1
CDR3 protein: CASAGGYSNTEAFF
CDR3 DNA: TGCGCCAGCGCGGGGGGCTACTCGAACACTGAAGCTTTCTTT

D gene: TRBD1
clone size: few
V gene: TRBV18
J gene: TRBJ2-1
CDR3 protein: CASSPTTGNNEQFF
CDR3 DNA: TGTGCCAGCTCACCGACGACAGGGAACAATGAGCAGTTCTTC

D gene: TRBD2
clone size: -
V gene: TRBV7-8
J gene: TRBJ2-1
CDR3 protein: CASSRPGGRAPYNEQFF
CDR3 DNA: TGTGCCAGCAGCCGCCCTGGGGGGAGGGCGCCGTACAATGAGCAGTTCTTC

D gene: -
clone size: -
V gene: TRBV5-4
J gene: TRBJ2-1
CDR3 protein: CATQRQGAYNEQFF
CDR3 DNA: TGTGCCACCCAGCGTCAGGGTGCCTACAATGAGCAGTTCTTC

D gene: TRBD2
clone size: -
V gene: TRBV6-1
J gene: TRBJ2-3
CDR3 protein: CASSARTSGGLGTDTQYF
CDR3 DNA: TGTGCCAGCAGTGCCCGTACTAGCGGGGGTTTGGGCACAGATACGCAGTATTTT

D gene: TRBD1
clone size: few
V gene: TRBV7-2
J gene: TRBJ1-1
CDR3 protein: CASSLVPTGGNTEAFF
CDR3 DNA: TGTGCCAGCAGCTTAGTCCCGACAGGGGGCAACACTGAAGCTTTCTTT

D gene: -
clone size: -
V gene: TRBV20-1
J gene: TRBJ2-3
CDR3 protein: CSVSLRADTQYF
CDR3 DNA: TGCAGTGTGTCCCTGCGGGCAGATACGCAGTATTTT

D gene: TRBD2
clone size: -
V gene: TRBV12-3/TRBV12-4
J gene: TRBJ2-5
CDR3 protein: CASSFSGTRRGETQYF
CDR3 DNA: TGTGCCAGCAGTTTCTCCGGGACTAGGAGGGGAGAGACCCAGTACTTC

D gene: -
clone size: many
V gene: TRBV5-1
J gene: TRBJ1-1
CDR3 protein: CASSLTAGRTEAFF
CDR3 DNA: TGCGCCAGCAGCTTGACAGCGGGCCGCACTGAAGCTTTCTTT

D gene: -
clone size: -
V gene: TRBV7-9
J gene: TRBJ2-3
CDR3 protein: CASSFEQYTDTQYF
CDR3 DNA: TGTGCCAGCAGCTTTGAACAGTACACAGATACGCAGTATTTT

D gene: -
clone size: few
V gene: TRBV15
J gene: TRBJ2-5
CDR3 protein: CATSALRSETQYF
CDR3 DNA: TGTGCCACCAGCGCTCTCCGGTCAGAGACCCAGTACTTC

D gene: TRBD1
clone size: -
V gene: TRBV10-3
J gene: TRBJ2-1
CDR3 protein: CAISDLDRGLQFF
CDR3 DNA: TGTGCCATCAGTGACCTGGACAGGGGGTTACAGTTCTTC

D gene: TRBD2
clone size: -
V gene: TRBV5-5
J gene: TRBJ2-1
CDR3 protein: CASILSGGARNEQFF
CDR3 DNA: TGTGCCAGCATCCTTAGCGGGGGGGCTAGGAATGAGCAGTTCTTC

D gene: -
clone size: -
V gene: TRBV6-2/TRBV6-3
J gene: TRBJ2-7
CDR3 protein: CASNQGTQGEQYF
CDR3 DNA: TGTGCCAGCAACCAGGGTACTCAAGGGGAGCAGTACTTC

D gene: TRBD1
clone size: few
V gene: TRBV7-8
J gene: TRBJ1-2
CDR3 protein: CASSFAQGGDGYTF
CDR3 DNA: TGTGCCAGCAGCTTCGCCCAGGGGGGAGATGGCTACACCTTC

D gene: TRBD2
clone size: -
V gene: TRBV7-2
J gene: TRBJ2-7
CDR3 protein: CASSLWSGGSNEQYF
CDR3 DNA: TGTGCCAGCAGCTTATGGTCGGGCGGGAGCAACGAGCAGTACTTC

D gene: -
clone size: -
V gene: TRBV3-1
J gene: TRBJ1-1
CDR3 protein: CASSRTSNTEAFF
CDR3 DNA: TGTGCCAGCAGCCGAACATCGAATACTGAAGCTTTCTTT

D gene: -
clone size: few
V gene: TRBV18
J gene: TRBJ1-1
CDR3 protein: CASSPPMGGTEAFF
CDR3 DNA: TGTGCCAGCTCACCACCCATGGGGGGCACTGAAGCTTTCTTT

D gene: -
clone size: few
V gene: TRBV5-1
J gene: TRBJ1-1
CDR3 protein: CASSSPPGTEAFF
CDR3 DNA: TGCGCCAGCAGCTCCCCCCCGGGCACTGAAGCTTTCTTT

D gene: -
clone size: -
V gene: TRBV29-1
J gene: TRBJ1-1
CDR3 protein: CSVEVPGKNTEAFF
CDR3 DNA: TGCAGCGTTGAGGTACCAGGGAAGAACACTGAAGCTTTCTTT

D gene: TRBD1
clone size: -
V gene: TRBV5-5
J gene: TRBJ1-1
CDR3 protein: CASTHRGNMNTEAFF
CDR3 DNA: TGTGCCAGCACCCACAGGGGAAACATGAACACTGAAGCTTTCTTT

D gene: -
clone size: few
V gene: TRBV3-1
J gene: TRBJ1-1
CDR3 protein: CASSPTVAMNTEAFF
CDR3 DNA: TGTGCCAGCAGCCCTACAGTGGCTATGAACACTGAAGCTTTCTTT

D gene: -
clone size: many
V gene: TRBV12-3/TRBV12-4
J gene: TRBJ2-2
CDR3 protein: CASRRTEDGELFF
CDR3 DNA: TGTGCCAGCAGAAGGACAGAGGACGGGGAGCTGTTTTTT